The 21 T cell receptor beta chains in this list originate from one sample, sequenced in a study of shared clonotypes between healthy human individuals. Profiled with immunoSEQ multiplex PCR; TCRdb holds only in-frame clones, not every one. The sample carries about 2.2 million clones, 90% to 95% recorded once. Only CD45RO-negative cells positively selected for CCR7 counted as naive CD8 cells, so terminally differentiated effector memory CD45RA+ cells were excluded. Sequencing was performed on naive CD8+ T cells from PBMCs. The receptors derive from a man younger than 30 in good health. Some clones in this sample may be carry-over from other donors' samples.

Only one count was recorded for this clone. This chain links TRBV10-3 with TRBJ2-7; 7 bases match TRBD2. J gave up 0 bases and V 3 bases, and 2 bases lay outside the gene matches. This CDR3 has 14 amino acids. The germline gives CDR1 ENHRY, CDR2 SYGVKD. The DNA for the CDR3 is TGTGCCATCAGTGACAGGGAGGGCTCCTACGAGCAGTACTTC. Translation: CAISDREGSYEQYF.

The chain links TRBV28 to TRBJ2-7, with 7 positions matching TRBD2. Looked up from germline, CDR1 is MDHEN and CDR2 is SYDVKM. CDR3 size: 18 residues. The J segment lost 6 bases and the V segment lost 6 bases, leaving 23 bases of the junction unmatched. Here the CDR3 DNA reads TGTGCCAGCAGAGGACTAGTAGCTACGAGGAACCAACTAGCCGAGCAGTACTTC. It translates to CASRGLVATRNQLAEQYF.

This sequence joins TRBV27 and TRBJ1-2; 7 positions match TRBD1. V lost 3 bases, J lost 1 base, and 11 bases stayed unmatched. The CDR3 consists of 17 residues. Germline loops: CDR1 MNHEY, CDR2 SMNVEV (reference sequence). CDR3 residues: CASSFRAWTGDNYGYTF. The CDR3, as DNA: TGTGCCAGCAGTTTTAGGGCTTGGACAGGCGATAACTATGGCTACACCTTC.

The chain is built from TRBV6-1 and TRBJ1-1; a weak D match, TRBD1 (5 bases). The V end was cut by 6 bases, the J end by 11 bases, with 25 bases between. Germline CDR1 MNHNS, CDR2 SASEGT. CDR3 length: 15 residues. This CDR3 is CASSGRLGRAIMAFF. CDR3 in DNA: TGTGCCAGCAGCGGGCGCCTGGGACGGGCAATAATGGCTTTCTTT.

Comment on this clone: Other DNA sequences of this sample code for an identical CDR3. The chain carries TRBV7-6 and TRBJ2-6, with D unclear. V lost 5 bases to trimming and J lost 0 bases, with 8 bases between them. The CDR3 consists of 15 residues. CDR1 and CDR2 (germline): SGHVS, FNYEAQ. CDR3 nucleotide sequence: TGTGCCAGCAGCCCGGACCTCTCTGGGGCCAACGTCCTGACTTTC. It codes for CASSPDLSGANVLTF.

J is TRBJ2-7 and V is TRBV7-9, with D unclear. V lost 3 bases and J lost 6, with 12 bases in between. CDR1 SEHNR and CDR2 FQNEAQ come from the germline V gene (reference sequence). The CDR3 consists of 13 residues. The CDR3, as DNA: TGTGCCAGCAGCTTGGGTATTGTGGGCGAGCAGTACTTC. Amino acids: CASSLGIVGEQYF.

The CDR3 is CASTWGGGLQETQYF. The CDR3 nucleotides are TGTGCCAGCACCTGGGGAGGCGGGCTCCAAGAGACCCAGTACTTC. The chain employs TRBV6-1 and TRBJ2-5; D might be TRBD2 (6 bases). This CDR3 comprises 15 residues. Germline V gives CDR1 MNHNS, CDR2 SASEGT. Trimming shortened V by 7 bases and J by 1 base, and 16 bases separated the two germline ends.

V and J are TRBV5-1 and TRBJ2-7; 8 nucleotides match TRBD1. CDR1 and CDR2 from the germline V gene are SGHRS and YFSETQ. J was trimmed by 2 bases and V by 4 bases; bases with no gene match: 5. The CDR3 has 14 amino acids. CDR3 nucleotide sequence: TGCGCCAGCAGCCCGCAGGGGGCGGCCTACGAGCAGTACTTC. This translates into CASSPQGAAYEQYF.

The genes are TRBV6-1 and TRBJ2-7; D is perhaps TRBD2 (5 bases). The CDR3 contains 17 residues. Germline values: CDR1 MNHNS, CDR2 SASEGT. The V end was cut by 1 base, the J end by 6 bases, with 22 bases between. CDR3 nucleotides: TGTGCCAGCAGTGAAGAGGGAGTTATGACCGAGATCTCCGAGCAGTACTTC. Translated, it gives CASSEEGVMTEISEQYF.

V and J are TRBV5-1 and TRBJ1-4; D is unclear. The CDR3 length is 14 residues. CDR1 is SGHRS, CDR2 YFSETQ, per germline. V was pared by 0 bases and J by 14 bases, with 17 bases between. The CDR3 sequence: CASSLVAAPDGLFF. DNA of the CDR3: TGCGCCAGCAGCTTGGTGGCGGCCCCCGATGGGCTGTTTTTT.

This clone occurred once. Other nucleotide sequences in the sample specify the same CDR3. The chain joins TRBV27 to TRBJ2-1; D is possibly TRBD2 (6 bases). V was clipped by 4 bases and J by 12 bases, with 13 bases between them. CDR3 length: 12 residues. The V gene's germline CDR1 is MNHEY and CDR2 SMNVEV (reference sequence). The CDR3 region has the DNA TGTGCCAGCAGTTACCCGGACGGGAGGCAGTTCTTC. Residues: CASSYPDGRQFF.

The V gene is TRBV21-1, the J gene TRBJ2-5; the table's D gene call, TRBD2, was not cross checked with the DNA. TRBV21-1 is a pseudogene locus. CDR3 length: 15 amino acids. CDR3 DNA: TGTGCCAGCAGCAAAGCGCGGCAGCGCCAAGAGACCCAGTACTTC. Its translation: CASSKARQRQETQYF.

Of note for this clone: Other DNA sequences within the sample encode an identical CDR3. The CDR3 DNA reads TGTGCCAGCAGCCGCGCGGGACAGATTAATGAAAAACTGTTTTTT. The encoded protein is CASSRAGQINEKLFF. The chain uses TRBV7-9 and TRBJ1-4, with 7 bases lining up with TRBD1. This CDR3 comprises 15 residues. The J segment lost 4 bases and the V segment lost 5 bases, leaving 7 bases of the junction unmatched. The V gene's germline CDR1 is SEHNR and CDR2 FQNEAQ (reference sequence).

The chain combines TRBV5-1 with TRBJ2-3, with D maybe TRBD1 (6 bases). Trimming left V 0 bases short and J 13 bases short, with 12 bases between. Per germline, CDR1 SGHRS and CDR2 YFSETQ. This CDR3 region has 12 residues. CDR3 nucleotide sequence: TGCGCCAGCAGCTTGGCGGCAGGGGAAGAGTATTTT. Its translation: CASSLAAGEEYF. Variable domain in full (rest from reference TRBV5-1 and TRBJ2-3): KAGVTQTPRYLIKTRGQQVTLSCSPISGHRSVSWYQQTPGQGLQFLFEYFSETQRNKGNFPGRFSGRQFSNSRSEMNVSTLELGDSALYLCASSLAAGEEYFGPGTRLTVL.

The chain combines TRBV6-4 with TRBJ2-1; TRBD2 matches 7 bases. The ends lost 3 bases at V and 0 bases at J; junction bases unmatched: 2. The V gene's germline CDR1 is MRHNA and CDR2 SNTAGT. The CDR3 extends over 15 amino acids. CDR3 in DNA: TGTGCCAGCAGTGAAGGCGGGAGCTCCTACAATGAGCAGTTCTTC. Translating gives CASSEGGSSYNEQFF.

V is TRBV6-1 and J is TRBJ1-1; 10 bases map to TRBD1. This CDR3 spans 14 amino acids. Trimming removed 5 bases from V and 5 bases from J; junction bases left unmatched: 5. The germline gives CDR1 MNHNS, CDR2 SASEGT. The CDR3: CASSRTGGLTEAFF. DNA of the CDR3: TGTGCCAGCAGTAGGACAGGGGGACTGACTGAAGCTTTCTTT.

This rearrangement joins TRBV27 to TRBJ2-7, with 7 bases that match TRBD1. Trimming removed 4 bases from V and 4 bases from J; junction bases left unmatched: 4. The CDR3 is 13 residues long. Germline lookup yields CDR1 MNHEY and CDR2 SMNVEV (reference sequence). The CDR3 loop reads CASSWGQIYEQYF. CDR3 DNA: TGTGCCAGCAGTTGGGGACAGATTTACGAGCAGTACTTC.

The chain employs TRBV28 and TRBJ2-7; D ambiguous. CDR1 MDHEN and CDR2 SYDVKM come from the germline V gene. V was clipped by 6 bases and J by 2 bases, with 14 bases between them. There are 14 residues in the CDR3. For the CDR3, the DNA is TGTGCCAGCAGCTTCCGAAGGCTAGCCTACGAGCAGTACTTC. Translated: CASSFRRLAYEQYF.

The gene calls are TRBV7-9 and TRBJ2-2; unclear D gene. Trimming removed 5 bases at V and 7 bases at J, with 8 bases between. CDR1 and CDR2 from the germline V gene are SEHNR and FQNEAQ (reference sequence). The CDR3 totals 12 residues. CDR3 in amino acids: CASSQWVGELFF. CDR3 in DNA: TGTGCCAGCAGCCAATGGGTCGGGGAGCTGTTTTTT.

The CDR3 loop is CASSLSGNVDTGELFF. Written as DNA, the CDR3 is TGTGCCAGCAGCCTTAGCGGGAACGTGGACACCGGGGAGCTGTTTTTT. The chain combines TRBV28 with TRBJ2-2, with 8 nucleotides matching TRBD2. This CDR3 contains 16 residues. Germline-derived CDR1 and CDR2 are MDHEN and SYDVKM. The ends lost 6 bases at V and 3 bases at J; junction bases unmatched: 9.

This chain links TRBV6-1 with TRBJ2-7; D is undetermined. V was clipped by 5 bases and J by 0 bases, with 8 bases between them. The CDR3 is 13 residues long. Germline CDR1 and CDR2: MNHNS and SASEGT. This CDR3 is CASSPPGSYEQYF. Written as DNA, the CDR3 is TGTGCCAGCAGTCCCCCGGGCTCCTACGAGCAGTACTTC.